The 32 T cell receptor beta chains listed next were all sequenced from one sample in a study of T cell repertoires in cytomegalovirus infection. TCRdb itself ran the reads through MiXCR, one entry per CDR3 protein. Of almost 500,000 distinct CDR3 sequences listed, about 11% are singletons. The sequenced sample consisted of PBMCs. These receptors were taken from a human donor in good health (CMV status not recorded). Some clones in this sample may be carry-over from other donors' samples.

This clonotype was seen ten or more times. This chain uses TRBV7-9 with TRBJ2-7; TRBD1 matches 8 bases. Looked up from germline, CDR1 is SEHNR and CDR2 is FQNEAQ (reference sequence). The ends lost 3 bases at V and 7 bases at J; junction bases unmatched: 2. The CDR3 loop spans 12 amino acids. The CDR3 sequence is CASSFTGGEQYF. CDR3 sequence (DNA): TGTGCCAGCAGCTTCACAGGGGGGGAGCAGTACTTC. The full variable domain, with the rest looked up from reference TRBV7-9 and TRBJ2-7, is DTGVSQNPRHKITKRGQNVTFRCDPISEHNRLYWYRQTLGQGPEFLTYFQNEAQLEKSRLLSDRFSAERPKGSFSTLEIQRTEQGDSAMYLCASSFTGGEQYFGPGTRLTVT.

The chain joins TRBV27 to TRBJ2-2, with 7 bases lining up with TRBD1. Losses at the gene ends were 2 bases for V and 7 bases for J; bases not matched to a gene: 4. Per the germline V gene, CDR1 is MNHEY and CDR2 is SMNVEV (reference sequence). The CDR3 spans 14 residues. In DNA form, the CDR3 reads TGTGCCAGCAGTTTAGGACAGGCCATCGGGGAGCTGTTTTTT. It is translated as CASSLGQAIGELFF.

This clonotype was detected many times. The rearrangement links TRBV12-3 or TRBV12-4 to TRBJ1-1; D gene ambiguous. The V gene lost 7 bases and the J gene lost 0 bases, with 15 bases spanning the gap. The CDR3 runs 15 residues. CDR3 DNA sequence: TGTGCCAGCACCCTCGGGCAACTCATGAACACTGAAGCTTTCTTT. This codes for CASTLGQLMNTEAFF.

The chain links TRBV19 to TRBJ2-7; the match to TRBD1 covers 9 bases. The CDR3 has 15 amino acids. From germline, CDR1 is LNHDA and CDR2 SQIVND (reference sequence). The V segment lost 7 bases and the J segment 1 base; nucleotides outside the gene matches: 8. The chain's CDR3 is CASIPTGGRSYEQYF. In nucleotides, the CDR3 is TGTGCCAGTATTCCCACAGGGGGCAGGTCCTACGAGCAGTACTTC.

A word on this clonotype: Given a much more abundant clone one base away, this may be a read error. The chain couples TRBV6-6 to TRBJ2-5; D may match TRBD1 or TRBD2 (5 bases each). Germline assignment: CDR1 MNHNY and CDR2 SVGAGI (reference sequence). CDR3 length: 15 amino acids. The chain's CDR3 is CASSDQPGPQGTQYF. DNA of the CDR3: TGTGCCAGCAGTGATCAACCGGGACCCCAAGGGACCCAGTACTTC.

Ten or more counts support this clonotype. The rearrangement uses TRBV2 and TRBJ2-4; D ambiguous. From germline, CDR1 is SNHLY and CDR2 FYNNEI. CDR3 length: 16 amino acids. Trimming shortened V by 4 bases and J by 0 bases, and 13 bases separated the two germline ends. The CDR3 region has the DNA TGTGCCAGCAGTGCGGCCAGCCGAAGAGCCAAAAACATTCAGTACTTC. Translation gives CASSAASRRAKNIQYF. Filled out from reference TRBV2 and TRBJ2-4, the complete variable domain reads EPEVTQTPSHQVTQMGQEVILRCVPISNHLYFYWYRQILGQKVEFLVSFYNNEISEKSEIFDDQFSVERPDGSNFTLKIRSTKLEDSAMYFCASSAASRRAKNIQYFGAGTRLSVL.

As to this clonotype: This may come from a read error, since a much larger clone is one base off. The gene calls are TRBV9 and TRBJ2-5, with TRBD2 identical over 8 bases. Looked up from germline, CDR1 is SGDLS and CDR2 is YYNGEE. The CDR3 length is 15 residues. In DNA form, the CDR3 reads TGTGCCAACAGCGTTTACGGGGGGGCCGGAGAGACCCAGTACTTC. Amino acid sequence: CANSVYGGAGETQYF. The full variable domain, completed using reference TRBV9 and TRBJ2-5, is DSGVTQTPKHLITATGQRVTLRCSPRSGDLSVYWYQQSLDQGLQFLIQYYNGEERAKGNILERFSAQQFPDLHSELNLSSLELGDSALYFCANSVYGGAGETQYFGPGTRLLVL.

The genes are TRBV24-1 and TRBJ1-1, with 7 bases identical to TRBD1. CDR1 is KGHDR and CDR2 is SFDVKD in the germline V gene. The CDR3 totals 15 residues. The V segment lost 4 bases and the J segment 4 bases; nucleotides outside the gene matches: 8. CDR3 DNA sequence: TGTGCCACCAGTGAGGCGTCCGGGACAGCCACTGAAGCTTTCTTT. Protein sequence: CATSEASGTATEAFF.

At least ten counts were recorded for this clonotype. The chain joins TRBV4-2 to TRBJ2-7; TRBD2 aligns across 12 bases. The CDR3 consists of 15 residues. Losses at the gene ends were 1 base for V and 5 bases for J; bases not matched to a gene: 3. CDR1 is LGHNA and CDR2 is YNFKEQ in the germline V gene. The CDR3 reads CASSQGLAGEDEQYF. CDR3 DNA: TGTGCCAGCAGCCAAGGACTAGCGGGGGAAGACGAGCAGTACTTC.

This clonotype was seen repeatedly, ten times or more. The CDR3 nucleotides are TGTGCCAGCAGCGGAGGGCCCACCGGGGAGCTGTTTTTT. The encoded protein is CASSGGPTGELFF. The V gene is TRBV6-1, the J gene TRBJ2-2; D may be TRBD2 (6 bases). The germline V gene encodes CDR1 MNHNS and CDR2 SASEGT. The CDR3 spans 13 residues. V lost 6 bases and J 4 bases, leaving 9 bases between the germline ends.

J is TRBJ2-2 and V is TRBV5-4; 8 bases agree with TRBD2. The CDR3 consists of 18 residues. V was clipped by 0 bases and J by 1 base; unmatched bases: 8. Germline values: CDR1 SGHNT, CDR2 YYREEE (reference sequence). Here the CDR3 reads CASSLVISGRGNTGELFF. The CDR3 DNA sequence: TGTGCCAGCAGCTTGGTTATAAGCGGGAGAGGGAACACCGGGGAGCTGTTTTTT.

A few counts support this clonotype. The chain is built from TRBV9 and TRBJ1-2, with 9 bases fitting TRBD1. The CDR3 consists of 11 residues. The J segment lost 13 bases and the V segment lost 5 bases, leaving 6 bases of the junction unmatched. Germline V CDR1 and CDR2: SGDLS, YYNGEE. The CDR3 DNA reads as TGTGCCAGCAGGACAGGGGGGATGCTCACCTTC. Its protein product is CASRTGGMLTF.

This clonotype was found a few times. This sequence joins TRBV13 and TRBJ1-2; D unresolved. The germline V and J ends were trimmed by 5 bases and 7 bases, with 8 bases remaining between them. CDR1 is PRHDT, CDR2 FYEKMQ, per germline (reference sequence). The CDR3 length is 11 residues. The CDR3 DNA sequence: TGTGCCAGCAGCCGTTTGGGTGGCTACACCTTC. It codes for CASSRLGGYTF.

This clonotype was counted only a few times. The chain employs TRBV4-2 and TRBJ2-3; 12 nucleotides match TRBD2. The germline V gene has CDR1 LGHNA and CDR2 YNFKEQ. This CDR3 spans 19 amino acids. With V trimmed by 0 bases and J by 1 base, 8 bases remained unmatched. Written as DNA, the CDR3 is TGTGCCAGCAGCCAAGATCCTAGCGGGGGGGTCCATCGCACAGATACGCAGTATTTT. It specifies CASSQDPSGGVHRTDTQYF.

The DNA of the CDR3 is TGTGCCAGCAGCTTGGCCAAGGGTTACGAGCAGTACTTC. It encodes CASSLAKGYEQYF. This chain uses TRBV5-5 with TRBJ2-7; D gene uncertain. This CDR3 is 13 amino acids long. The germline V and J ends were trimmed by 0 bases and 4 bases, with 8 bases remaining between them. CDR1 and CDR2 (germline): SGHKS, YYEKEE (reference sequence).

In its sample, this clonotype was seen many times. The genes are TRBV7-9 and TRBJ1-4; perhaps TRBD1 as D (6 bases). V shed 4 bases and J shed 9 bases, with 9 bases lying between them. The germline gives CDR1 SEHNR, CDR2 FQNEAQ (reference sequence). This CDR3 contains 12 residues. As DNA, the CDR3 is TGTGCCAGCAGCTCCACAGGGCAAAAACTGTTTTTT. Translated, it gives CASSSTGQKLFF.

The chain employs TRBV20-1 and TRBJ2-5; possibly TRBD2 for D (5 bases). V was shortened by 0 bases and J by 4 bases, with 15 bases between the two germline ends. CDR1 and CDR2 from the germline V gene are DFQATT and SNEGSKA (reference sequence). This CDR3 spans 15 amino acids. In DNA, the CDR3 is TGCAGTGCTAGAGATCGGCGGGTGACTCGAGAGACCCAGTACTTC. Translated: CSARDRRVTRETQYF.

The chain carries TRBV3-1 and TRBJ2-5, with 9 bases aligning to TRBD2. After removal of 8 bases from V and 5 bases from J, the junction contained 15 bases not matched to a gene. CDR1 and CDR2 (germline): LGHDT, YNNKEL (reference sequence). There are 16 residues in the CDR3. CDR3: CASRKSASGTRETQYF. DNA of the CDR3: TGTGCCAGCCGCAAATCGGCTAGCGGGACCAGGGAGACCCAGTACTTC.

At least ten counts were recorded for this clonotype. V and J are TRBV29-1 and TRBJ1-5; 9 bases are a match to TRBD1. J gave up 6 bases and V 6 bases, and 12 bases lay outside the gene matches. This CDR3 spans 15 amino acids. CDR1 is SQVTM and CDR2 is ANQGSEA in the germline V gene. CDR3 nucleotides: TGCAGCGTAGCGGCCGGGACAGGGTTGTCTCAGCCCCAGCATTTT. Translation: CSVAAGTGLSQPQHF.

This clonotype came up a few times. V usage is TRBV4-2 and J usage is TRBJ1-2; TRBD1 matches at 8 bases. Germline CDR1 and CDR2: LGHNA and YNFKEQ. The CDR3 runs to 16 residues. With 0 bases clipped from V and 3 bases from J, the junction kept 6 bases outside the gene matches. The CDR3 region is CASSQDWAGGDYGYTF. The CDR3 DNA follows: TGTGCCAGCAGCCAAGATTGGGCAGGGGGCGACTATGGCTACACCTTC.

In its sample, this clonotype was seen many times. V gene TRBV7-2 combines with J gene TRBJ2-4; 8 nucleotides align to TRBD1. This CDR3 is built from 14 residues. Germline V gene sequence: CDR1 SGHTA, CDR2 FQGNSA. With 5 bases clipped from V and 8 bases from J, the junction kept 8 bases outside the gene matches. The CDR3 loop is CASSTRQGTDIQYF. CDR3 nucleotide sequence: TGTGCCAGCAGCACCCGACAGGGGACGGACATTCAGTACTTC.

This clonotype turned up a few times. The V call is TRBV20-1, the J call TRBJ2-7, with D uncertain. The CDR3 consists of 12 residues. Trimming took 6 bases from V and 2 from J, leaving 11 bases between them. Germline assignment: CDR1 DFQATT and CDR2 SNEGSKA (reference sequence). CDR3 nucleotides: TGCAGTGCCTTACAGAAAACCTACGAGCAGTACTTC. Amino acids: CSALQKTYEQYF.

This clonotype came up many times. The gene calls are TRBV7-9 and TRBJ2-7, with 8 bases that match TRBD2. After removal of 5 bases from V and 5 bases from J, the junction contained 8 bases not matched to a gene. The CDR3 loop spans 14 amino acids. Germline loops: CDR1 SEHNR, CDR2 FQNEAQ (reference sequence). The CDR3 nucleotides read TGTGCCAGCAGCCCGGGAGGGGTCGTCCACGAGCAGTACTTC. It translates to CASSPGGVVHEQYF.

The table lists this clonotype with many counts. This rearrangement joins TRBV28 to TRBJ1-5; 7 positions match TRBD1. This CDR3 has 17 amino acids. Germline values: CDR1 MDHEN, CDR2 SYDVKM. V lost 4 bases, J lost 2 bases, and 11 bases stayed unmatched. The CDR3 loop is CASSSRLIGGGNQPQHF. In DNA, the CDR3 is TGTGCCAGCAGTTCGCGCCTGATAGGGGGCGGCAATCAGCCCCAGCATTTT.

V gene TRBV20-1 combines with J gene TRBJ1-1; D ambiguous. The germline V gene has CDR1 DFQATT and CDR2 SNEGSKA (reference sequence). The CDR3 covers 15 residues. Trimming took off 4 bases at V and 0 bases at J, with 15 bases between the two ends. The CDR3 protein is CSATTVRGMNTEAFF. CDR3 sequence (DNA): TGCAGTGCTACGACTGTCCGTGGGATGAACACTGAAGCTTTCTTT.

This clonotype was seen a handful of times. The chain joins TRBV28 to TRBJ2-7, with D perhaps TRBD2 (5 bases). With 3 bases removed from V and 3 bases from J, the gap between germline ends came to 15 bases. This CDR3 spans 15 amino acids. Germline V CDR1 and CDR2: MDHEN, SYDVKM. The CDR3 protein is CASSFFDSEVYEQYF. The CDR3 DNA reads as TGTGCCAGCAGTTTTTTCGACTCGGAGGTCTACGAGCAGTACTTC.

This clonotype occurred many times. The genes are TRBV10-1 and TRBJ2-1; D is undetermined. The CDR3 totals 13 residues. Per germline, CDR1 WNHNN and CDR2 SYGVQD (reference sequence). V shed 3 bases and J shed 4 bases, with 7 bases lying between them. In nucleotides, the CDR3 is TGCGCCAGCAGTGAAACCGGGTACAATGAGCAGTTCTTC. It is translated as CASSETGYNEQFF.

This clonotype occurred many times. CDR3 loop: CASSSSDRAVGYTF. The CDR3 DNA reads as TGTGCCAGCAGCTCCTCGGACAGGGCCGTTGGCTACACCTTC. The chain links TRBV7-9 to TRBJ1-2; TRBD1 matches at 8 bases. Germline V CDR1 and CDR2: SEHNR, FQNEAQ (reference sequence). V lost 4 bases to trimming and J lost 7 bases; unmatched junction nucleotides: 8. CDR3 length: 14 amino acids.

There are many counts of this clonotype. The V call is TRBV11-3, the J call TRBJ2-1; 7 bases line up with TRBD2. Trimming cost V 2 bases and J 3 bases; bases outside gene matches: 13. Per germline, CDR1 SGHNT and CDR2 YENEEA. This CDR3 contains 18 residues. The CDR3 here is CASSLSRGEVAGYNEQFF. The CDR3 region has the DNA TGTGCCAGCAGCTTAAGTCGGGGGGAAGTTGCGGGCTACAATGAGCAGTTCTTC.

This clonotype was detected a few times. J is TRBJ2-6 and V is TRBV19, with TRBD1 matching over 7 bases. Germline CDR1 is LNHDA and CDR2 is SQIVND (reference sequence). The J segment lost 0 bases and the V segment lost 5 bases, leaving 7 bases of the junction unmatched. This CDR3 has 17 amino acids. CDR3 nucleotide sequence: TGTGCCAGTAGTTCCCCGGGACAGACCTCTGGGGCCAACGTCCTGACTTTC. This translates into CASSSPGQTSGANVLTF.

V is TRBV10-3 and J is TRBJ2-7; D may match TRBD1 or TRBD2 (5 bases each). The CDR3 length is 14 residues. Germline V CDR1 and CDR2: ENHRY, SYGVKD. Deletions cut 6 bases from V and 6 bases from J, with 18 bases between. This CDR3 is CAIRFTGLEGEQYF. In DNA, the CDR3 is TGTGCCATCAGATTTACGGGGCTCGAGGGCGAGCAGTACTTC.

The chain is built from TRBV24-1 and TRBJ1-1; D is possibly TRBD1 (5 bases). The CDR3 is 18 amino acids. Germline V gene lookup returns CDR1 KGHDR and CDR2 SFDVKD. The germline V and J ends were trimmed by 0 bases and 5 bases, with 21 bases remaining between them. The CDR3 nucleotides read TGTGCCACCAGTGATTTGTGGGACTTATGGAAGGAGGGAACTGAAGCTTTCTTT. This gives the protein CATSDLWDLWKEGTEAFF.